The clone carrying this TCR beta chain was observed once. Its specificity is unknown. The sample comes from a study of T cell responses to AZD1222 COVID-19 vaccine. TCRdb's copy holds only in-frame clones and misses some; the assay was immunoSEQ multiplex PCR. The sample has over 100,000 clones; 85% to 90% are singletons. Germline-derived CDR1 and CDR2 are MNHNS and SASEGT. Trimming cost V 5 bases and J 5 bases; bases outside gene matches: 4. The CDR3 runs 14 residues. Study results and caveats: It was only after the peak T cell response that any repertoires were sampled. Vaccine-related CD4 TCRs covered spike, predominating at 160-218 and 743-854.

The sample was peripheral blood, taken on day 0 of AZD1222 vaccination. This TCR derives from an adult in good health. The chain couples TRBV6-1 to TRBJ2-2; 8 bases fit TRBD2. The CDR3 reads CASSSGGGTGELFF. The CDR3 DNA sequence: TGTGCCAGCAGTTCCGGGGGGGGTACCGGGGAGCTGTTTTTT.